This is a list of T cell receptor beta chains from one sample in a study of cytomegalovirus exposure and HLA in healthy donors. Measured with immunoSEQ multiplex PCR; TCRdb has only the in-frame clones, and not every one. Of roughly 190,000 clones listed, 79% are singletons. Specimen: PBMCs. The source is a girl aged 10 to 17 in good health and CMV-seropositive. The CDR3 runs from the conserved cysteine through the conserved F or W. The D gene is left open where the match is weak. Clone size is given for some rows only: seen once, a few or many times, or a class if the clone is expanded.

V gene: TRBV10-1
D gene: -
clone size: -
J gene: TRBJ1-5
CDR3 DNA: TGCGCCAGCAGGAGTAGCAAGGGGTGGAATCAGCCCCAGCATTTT
CDR3 protein: CASRSSKGWNQPQHF

V gene: TRBV6-5
D gene: -
clone size: few
J gene: TRBJ1-4
CDR3 DNA: TGTGCCAGCAGCAAACGGGACTCCCGGGGGTTGTTTTTT
CDR3 protein: CASSKRDSRGLFF

V gene: TRBV19
D gene: -
clone size: once
J gene: TRBJ2-1
CDR3 DNA: TGTGCCAGTAGTTCCTGGACATGGCCCAATGAGCAGTTCTTC
CDR3 protein: CASSSWTWPNEQFF

V gene: TRBV30
D gene: TRBD2
clone size: once
J gene: TRBJ2-3
CDR3 DNA: TGTGCCTGGAGTGCGGGGGGGTCAGATACGCAGTATTTT
CDR3 protein: CAWSAGGSDTQYF

V gene: TRBV5-1
D gene: -
clone size: -
J gene: TRBJ2-1
CDR3 DNA: TGCGCCAGCAGCTTGCTGGGGAGCAGCAATGAGCAGTTCTTC
CDR3 protein: CASSLLGSSNEQFF

V gene: TRBV5-4
D gene: -
clone size: once
J gene: TRBJ1-2
CDR3 DNA: TGTGCCAGCAGCTATCAGGGAGGTGGAGGCTACACCTTC
CDR3 protein: CASSYQGGGGYTF

V gene: TRBV29-1
D gene: -
clone size: -
J gene: TRBJ1-1
CDR3 DNA: TGCAGCGGGGGGCTGATACAGGGTTCGCTGGACACTGAAGCTTTCTTT
CDR3 protein: CSGGLIQGSLDTEAFF

V gene: TRBV15
D gene: TRBD1
clone size: -
J gene: TRBJ1-2
CDR3 DNA: TGTGCCACCAGCAGGGGCCCGACAGGGGACTATGGCTACACCTTC
CDR3 protein: CATSRGPTGDYGYTF

V gene: TRBV9
D gene: TRBD1
clone size: few
J gene: TRBJ2-1
CDR3 DNA: TGTGCCAGCAGTCCGGGGGGACAGGGATACAATGAGCAGTTCTTC
CDR3 protein: CASSPGGQGYNEQFF

V gene: TRBV14
D gene: -
clone size: -
J gene: TRBJ2-7
CDR3 DNA: TGTGCCAGCAGCCAAGGGCACAGGAGCTACGAGCAGTACTTC
CDR3 protein: CASSQGHRSYEQYF

V gene: TRBV9
D gene: -
clone size: few
J gene: TRBJ2-7
CDR3 DNA: TGTGCCAGCAGCGGAGGGAACGAGCAGTACTTC
CDR3 protein: CASSGGNEQYF

V gene: TRBV20-1
D gene: -
clone size: -
J gene: TRBJ2-3
CDR3 DNA: TGCAGTGCTACCTCAGATACGCAGTATTTT
CDR3 protein: CSATSDTQYF

V gene: TRBV9
D gene: -
clone size: -
J gene: TRBJ1-1
CDR3 DNA: TGTGGGGGGCAGACGAACACTGAAGCTTTCTTT
CDR3 protein: CGGQTNTEAFF

V gene: TRBV9
D gene: -
clone size: -
J gene: TRBJ2-7
CDR3 DNA: TGTGCCAGCAGCGTAGGGCCGGGACACGTTTACGAGCAGTACTTC
CDR3 protein: CASSVGPGHVYEQYF

V gene: TRBV7-9
D gene: -
clone size: -
J gene: TRBJ2-7
CDR3 DNA: TGTGCCAGCAGCTCCACGAAGGGGGGGGGCGGGGAGCAGTACTTC
CDR3 protein: CASSSTKGGGGEQYF

V gene: TRBV6-4
D gene: -
clone size: once
J gene: TRBJ2-2
CDR3 DNA: TGTGCCAGCAGTAAGGAGGGTACGACCGGGGAGCTGTTTTTT
CDR3 protein: CASSKEGTTGELFF

V gene: TRBV7-8
D gene: -
clone size: -
J gene: TRBJ2-3
CDR3 DNA: TGTGCCAGCAGCCAAAGAACGAGGGCAGTCACAGATACGCAGTATTTT
CDR3 protein: CASSQRTRAVTDTQYF

V gene: TRBV28
D gene: -
clone size: -
J gene: TRBJ1-1
CDR3 DNA: TGTGCCAGCAGTGACGGGGTGATTGACACTGAAGCTTTCTTT
CDR3 protein: CASSDGVIDTEAFF

V gene: TRBV9
D gene: TRBD2
clone size: few
J gene: TRBJ2-2
CDR3 DNA: TGTGCCAGCAGCGGGTCGGGACTAGCGTTTGCCGGGGAGCTGTTTTTT
CDR3 protein: CASSGSGLAFAGELFF

V gene: TRBV11-2
D gene: TRBD2
clone size: -
J gene: TRBJ2-7
CDR3 DNA: TGTGCCAGCAGTCAGACTAGCGGGGTTACCTACGAGCAGTACTTC
CDR3 protein: CASSQTSGVTYEQYF

V gene: TRBV4-3
D gene: -
clone size: -
J gene: TRBJ2-3
CDR3 DNA: TGCGCCAGCAGCCAAGAATTAGTCACTAGTTCCACAGATACGCAGTATTTT
CDR3 protein: CASSQELVTSSTDTQYF

V gene: TRBV6-5
D gene: TRBD1
clone size: -
J gene: TRBJ1-4
CDR3 DNA: TGTGCCAGCAGTCGTGAACAGGGGAATGGGGAAAAACTGTTTTTT
CDR3 protein: CASSREQGNGEKLFF

V gene: TRBV18
D gene: TRBD1
clone size: once
J gene: TRBJ2-7
CDR3 DNA: TGTGCCAGCTCAGGTGGACAGGGTCCCTACTACGAGCAGTACTTC
CDR3 protein: CASSGGQGPYYEQYF

V gene: TRBV10-2
D gene: -
clone size: -
J gene: TRBJ1-4
CDR3 DNA: TGCGCCAGCAGCCCCCCGGAGGAGATTGAAAAACTGTTTTTT
CDR3 protein: CASSPPEEIEKLFF

V gene: TRBV7-8
D gene: -
clone size: -
J gene: TRBJ2-7
CDR3 DNA: TGTGCCAGCAGCTTGGGCCCATACTACGAGCAGTACTTC
CDR3 protein: CASSLGPYYEQYF

V gene: TRBV14
D gene: -
clone size: few
J gene: TRBJ1-3
CDR3 DNA: TGTGCCAGCAGCCAATTGTCTTTGAGTGACACCATATATTTT
CDR3 protein: CASSQLSLSDTIYF

V gene: TRBV9
D gene: -
clone size: once
J gene: TRBJ2-4
CDR3 DNA: TGTGCCAGCAGCGTAGATCCGTGGCAGGGCGGCGACATTCAGTACTTC
CDR3 protein: CASSVDPWQGGDIQYF

V gene: TRBV2
D gene: -
clone size: -
J gene: TRBJ1-4
CDR3 DNA: TGTGCCAGCAGTGAAAGGCGATGGTCCGACTTCCTTAGCACCCTTAATGAAAAACTGTTTTTT
CDR3 protein: CASSERRWSDFLSTLNEKLFF

V gene: TRBV5-1
D gene: TRBD1
clone size: -
J gene: TRBJ2-2
CDR3 DNA: TGCGCCAGCAGCTTGGGGACAGGGGAAACCGGGGAGCTGTTTTTT
CDR3 protein: CASSLGTGETGELFF

V gene: TRBV27
D gene: TRBD2
clone size: few
J gene: TRBJ2-3
CDR3 DNA: TGTGCCAGCACCTTAATCGGGCGGGGGGGCCAAGCAGATACGCAGTATTTT
CDR3 protein: CASTLIGRGGQADTQYF

V gene: TRBV27
D gene: -
clone size: -
J gene: TRBJ1-2
CDR3 DNA: TGTGCCAGCATTATTGCGGGTGGGGGGTCTCACTCTTCGGGCTCCTATGGCTACACCTTC
CDR3 protein: CASIIAGGGSHSSGSYGYTF

V gene: TRBV4-3
D gene: -
clone size: -
J gene: TRBJ1-3
CDR3 DNA: TGCGCCAGCAGCCCCGGACTGAGCTCTGGAAACACCATATATTTT
CDR3 protein: CASSPGLSSGNTIYF

V gene: TRBV5-1
D gene: -
clone size: few
J gene: TRBJ1-1
CDR3 DNA: TGCGCCAGCAGCTTGATACAGGGGAACACTGAAGCTTTCTTT
CDR3 protein: CASSLIQGNTEAFF

V gene: TRBV6-6
D gene: -
clone size: few
J gene: TRBJ2-7
CDR3 DNA: TGTGCCAGCACCGACAGGACCTACGAGCAGTACTTC
CDR3 protein: CASTDRTYEQYF

V gene: TRBV6-5
D gene: -
clone size: -
J gene: TRBJ1-1
CDR3 DNA: TGTGCCAGCAGAATGGCAGGGACTGTTCTCACTGAAGCTTTCTTT
CDR3 protein: CASRMAGTVLTEAFF

V gene: TRBV11-2
D gene: -
clone size: -
J gene: TRBJ1-5
CDR3 DNA: TGTGCCAGCAGCCCCGACAGGAATCAGCCCCAGCATTTT
CDR3 protein: CASSPDRNQPQHF

V gene: TRBV5-1
D gene: -
clone size: -
J gene: TRBJ2-3
CDR3 DNA: TGCGCCAGCAGCTCTTTGGGGCAGCCCTCAGATACGCAGTATTTT
CDR3 protein: CASSSLGQPSDTQYF

V gene: TRBV11-2
D gene: -
clone size: -
J gene: TRBJ2-3
CDR3 DNA: TGTGCCAGCAGCTTGCTCCGCGTCTACACAGATACGCAGTATTTT
CDR3 protein: CASSLLRVYTDTQYF

V gene: TRBV11-2
D gene: -
clone size: -
J gene: TRBJ1-5
CDR3 DNA: TGTGCCAGCAGCTTCGGGGATCAGCCCCAGCATTTT
CDR3 protein: CASSFGDQPQHF

V gene: TRBV6-1
D gene: -
clone size: -
J gene: TRBJ2-7
CDR3 DNA: TGTGCCAGCAGTGCAGGAGGACTGACCCACTCCTACGAGCAGTACTTC
CDR3 protein: CASSAGGLTHSYEQYF

V gene: TRBV30
D gene: -
clone size: few
J gene: TRBJ1-2
CDR3 DNA: TGTGCCTGGAGCCCCGGAGGCTTCCTTGGCTACACCTTC
CDR3 protein: CAWSPGGFLGYTF

V gene: TRBV2
D gene: -
clone size: -
J gene: TRBJ2-3
CDR3 DNA: TGTGCCAGCAGTGGTCCCTGGGGAATAGCGGCTACCACAGATACGCAGTATTTT
CDR3 protein: CASSGPWGIAATTDTQYF

V gene: TRBV4-3
D gene: -
clone size: -
J gene: TRBJ2-1
CDR3 DNA: TGCGCCAGCAGCCAAGAGTTACAGGGAAATGAGCAGTTCTTC
CDR3 protein: CASSQELQGNEQFF

V gene: TRBV5-1
D gene: -
clone size: -
J gene: TRBJ2-7
CDR3 DNA: TGCGCCAGCAGCGCCTCAGCCTACGAGCAGTACTTC
CDR3 protein: CASSASAYEQYF

V gene: TRBV27
D gene: -
clone size: -
J gene: TRBJ2-1
CDR3 DNA: TGTGCCAGCAGTTTATCAAGCATCAATGAGCAGTTCTTC
CDR3 protein: CASSLSSINEQFF

V gene: TRBV5-6
D gene: TRBD2
clone size: -
J gene: TRBJ2-1
CDR3 DNA: TGTGCCAGCAGCAACTCGGGGGGGCTCAATGAGCAGTTCTTC
CDR3 protein: CASSNSGGLNEQFF

V gene: TRBV6-1
D gene: -
clone size: -
J gene: TRBJ1-5
CDR3 DNA: TGTGCCAGCAGTGAAACAGGGACCCATCAGCCCCAGCATTTT
CDR3 protein: CASSETGTHQPQHF

V gene: TRBV6-5
D gene: -
clone size: -
J gene: TRBJ1-2
CDR3 DNA: TGTGCCAGCAGTTACTTCACAGGCTATGGCTACACCTTC
CDR3 protein: CASSYFTGYGYTF

V gene: TRBV2
D gene: -
clone size: -
J gene: TRBJ1-1
CDR3 DNA: TGTGCCAGCAGTGAAGGTCCGGGCGGGACTGAAGCTTTCTTT
CDR3 protein: CASSEGPGGTEAFF

V gene: TRBV4-1
D gene: TRBD2
clone size: -
J gene: TRBJ2-1
CDR3 DNA: TGCGCCAGCAGCCAACCTTATAGCGGGGGGGCACCCAGCGATGAGCAGTTCTTC
CDR3 protein: CASSQPYSGGAPSDEQFF

V gene: TRBV5-5
D gene: -
clone size: -
J gene: TRBJ2-7
CDR3 DNA: TGTGCCAGCAGCTTGGCCCCTGCGGCCTACGAGCAGTACTTC
CDR3 protein: CASSLAPAAYEQYF

V gene: TRBV27
D gene: -
clone size: -
J gene: TRBJ2-5
CDR3 DNA: TGTGCCAGCAGGCCGGACAGGGAGGGAGAGACCCAGTACTTC
CDR3 protein: CASRPDREGETQYF